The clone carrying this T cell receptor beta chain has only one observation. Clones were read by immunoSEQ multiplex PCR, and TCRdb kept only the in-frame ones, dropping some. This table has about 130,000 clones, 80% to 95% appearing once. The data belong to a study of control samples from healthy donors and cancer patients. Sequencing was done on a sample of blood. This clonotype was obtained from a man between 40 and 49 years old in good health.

The CDR3 spells CASSLSGGVEGEAFF. DNA of the CDR3: TGTGCCAGCAGTTTATCAGGAGGGGTTGAGGGTGAAGCTTTCTTT. The chain carries TRBV27 and TRBJ1-1, with D tentatively TRBD1 (5 bases). This CDR3 contains 15 residues. Germline V gene lookup returns CDR1 MNHEY and CDR2 SMNVEV (reference sequence). V was shortened by 0 bases and J by 7 bases, with 15 bases between the two germline ends.